This T cell receptor beta chain derives from a study of Ad26.COV2.S vaccination and SARS-CoV-2 variants. The assay was immunoSEQ multiplex PCR, and TCRdb's table has in-frame clones only and misses some. The profile shows about 420,000 clones, roughly 90% of them singletons. Study conclusions and caveats: Researchers cautioned that TCR breadth and depth analyses may have underestimated total T cell responses.

Of note for this clone: The antigen is unknown.

The CDR3 is 14 amino acids. The germline V and J ends were trimmed by 0 bases and 5 bases, with 10 bases remaining between them. Germline loops: CDR1 SGHDN, CDR2 FVKESK. Treatment denoted: around 19 received Ad26.COV2.S at low or high dose, single or two shots; 5 received placebo; per-sample allocation not given. Samples were taken on day 63 after the first vaccine or placebo injection. It was an adult aged 18-55 years in Boston who was the donor. An Ad26 vector expressing Wuhan-strain SARS-CoV-2 spike constituted the vaccine. The chain is built from TRBV14 and TRBJ2-5; D unresolved. This TCR came from a person between 18 and 60 years old who received the Ad26.COV2.S COVID-19 vaccine or a placebo. The sequencing here drew on peripheral blood, taken in a trial of Ad26.COV2.S vaccine versus placebo. CDR3 sequence reads: CASSQDHTLETQYF. For the CDR3, the DNA is TGTGCCAGCAGCCAAGATCACACACTTGAGACCCAGTACTTC.